This T cell receptor (beta chain) emerged from a study of cytomegalovirus exposure and HLA in healthy donors. On the study more broadly: Early released data had tens of millions of unique TCRs, all coming from HLA-typed donors.

Study-level points and caveats: Later genetic work tied a missense DCLRE1C variant to beta-chain V and J trimming. In a later analysis, most CMV-associated TCR beta chains appeared HLA-restricted. The classifier reportedly diagnosed cytomegalovirus status with high sensitivity and specificity.

Points on this clone: No antigen is known for it.

PCR primers comprised 60 Vbeta and 13 Jbeta primers. This table comes from immunoSEQ multiplex PCR, and its TCRdb copy is limited to in-frame clones, with some not included. Here the sample spans 150,000 to 200,000 clones, roughly 79% being singletons. The sequence derives from a male donor in good health and CMV-seronegative. Sequenced: PBMCs.

The CDR3 sequence: CAWSSPGQGNAGELFF. The CDR3 DNA reads TGTGCCTGGAGTTCACCGGGACAGGGGAATGCCGGGGAGCTGTTTTTT. The rearrangement uses TRBV30 and TRBJ2-2; 10 nucleotides align to TRBD1. Per germline, CDR1 GTSNPN and CDR2 SVGIG (reference sequence). The junction had 9 bases not matched to a gene; V was cut back by 2 bases and J by 6 bases. This CDR3 is built from 16 residues.